The clone carrying this T cell receptor beta chain is labeled medium-sized. This sample stems from a study of blood T cell repertoires in COVID-19. Followed over time, Seattle patients had been enrolled while infection was active. V shed 6 bases, J shed 8 bases, and the junction held 12 bases outside the gene matches. Germline V gene sequence: CDR1 LNHDA, CDR2 SQIVND (reference sequence). The CDR3 length is 16 residues. Per the study methods: Quantification of nucleated cells was approximated via reference gene primer amplification. Sequencing used immunoSEQ multiplex PCR; TCRdb keeps in-frame clones, though not all of them. V, J and clone size were drawn from that table, and D and trimming were deduced from the DNA. This sample carries approximately 25,000 clones, 75% to 85% of them seen once, and the ten largest clones take more than 2%.

The sequencing input was peripheral blood. This chain links TRBV19 with TRBJ2-2; 10 bases fit TRBD1. The TCR was taken from a woman in her 70s with COVID-19, enrolled during active disease. The CDR3 nucleotides are TGTGCCAGTAGCGAGCCGGGACAGGGGATACAGGGGGAGCTGTTTTTT. It yields the protein CASSEPGQGIQGELFF.